This passage covers 20 T cell receptor beta chains from one sample sequenced in a study of T cell responses to AZD1222 COVID-19 vaccine. Produced via immunoSEQ multiplex PCR; TCRdb's table is partial and in-frame only. This sample has some 120,000 clones, with over 75% found just once. The sequencing here drew on peripheral blood, taken on day 0 of AZD1222 vaccination. These receptors were obtained from an adult in good health.

The J gene is TRBJ2-7, the V gene TRBV19; no clear D. V was clipped by 2 bases and J by 3 bases, with 14 bases between them. From germline, CDR1 is LNHDA and CDR2 SQIVND (reference sequence). The CDR3 is 15 amino acids. CDR3: CASSINLGRNYEQYF. In DNA, the CDR3 is TGTGCCAGTAGTATAAATCTCGGCAGGAACTACGAGCAGTACTTC.

This clone was observed once. The V call is TRBV27, the J call TRBJ2-7; tentatively, D is TRBD2 (6 bases). The germline V gene encodes CDR1 MNHEY and CDR2 SMNVEV (reference sequence). The CDR3 contains 16 residues. V was clipped by 0 bases and J by 0 bases, with 12 bases between them. The CDR3 is CASSLSGGMNSYEQYF. CDR3 in DNA: TGTGCCAGCAGTTTATCAGGCGGGATGAACTCCTACGAGCAGTACTTC.

The rearrangement joins TRBV5-8 to TRBJ1-6; a possible D gene is TRBD1 (5 bases). The length of the CDR3 is 14 residues. V lost 4 bases and J 5 bases, leaving 10 bases between the germline ends. Germline V gives CDR1 SGHTS, CDR2 YDEGEE. The chain's CDR3 is CASSTGTNNSPLHF. Here the CDR3 DNA reads TGTGCCAGCAGCACCGGGACCAATAATTCACCCCTCCACTTT. The full variable domain, rest sourced from reference TRBV5-8 and TRBJ1-6, is EAGVTQSPTHLIKTRGQQATLRCSPISGHTSVYWYQQALGLGLQFLLWYDEGEERNRGNFPPRFSGRQFPNYSSELNVNALELEDSALYLCASSTGTNNSPLHFGNGTRLTVT.

The chain uses TRBV5-8 and TRBJ2-3, with TRBD1 identical over 9 bases. The V segment lost 7 bases and the J segment 3 bases; nucleotides outside the gene matches: 6. Germline V CDR1 and CDR2: SGHTS, YDEGEE. This CDR3 has 14 residues. This chain's CDR3 is CASWDRVWTDTQYF. The CDR3 DNA sequence: TGTGCCAGCTGGGACAGGGTGTGGACAGATACGCAGTATTTT.

The V gene is TRBV25-1, the J gene TRBJ1-5; TRBD1 aligns across 11 bases. The germline gives CDR1 MGHDK, CDR2 SYGVNS. Losses at the gene ends were 6 bases for V and 7 bases for J; bases not matched to a gene: 11. This CDR3 has 16 residues. CDR3 region: CASSYLKGQGGQPQHF. For the CDR3, the DNA is TGTGCCAGCAGCTATTTAAAGGGACAGGGGGGCCAGCCCCAGCATTTT.

V usage is TRBV9 and J usage is TRBJ1-3; the D is unclear. This CDR3 is built from 14 residues. Germline CDR1 is SGDLS and CDR2 is YYNGEE. V lost 3 bases and J 0 bases, leaving 7 bases between the germline ends. CDR3 amino acids: CASSEVGSGNTIYF. CDR3 in DNA: TGTGCCAGCAGCGAGGTGGGCTCTGGAAACACCATATATTTT.

The chain links TRBV20-1 to TRBJ1-1; the D is unclear. In germline, CDR1 is DFQATT, CDR2 SNEGSKA (reference sequence). Between the trimmed V and J ends, which lost 3 bases and 3 bases, there was a span of 5 bases. The CDR3 is 11 residues long. DNA for the CDR3: TGCAGTGCTAGTCCGTACACTGAAGCTTTCTTT. Translated: CSASPYTEAFF.

The CDR3 DNA reads as TGTGCCAGCAGCGGCACCGGGACTAGCGGGCGTCACGGGGACGAGCAGTACTTC. Translation: CASSGTGTSGRHGDEQYF. The genes are TRBV7-9 and TRBJ2-7; the match to TRBD2 covers 12 bases. The CDR3 has 18 amino acids. The germline V gene has CDR1 SEHNR and CDR2 FQNEAQ (reference sequence). Trimming removed 5 bases from V and 5 bases from J; junction bases left unmatched: 16.

V and J are TRBV13 and TRBJ1-2; a weak D match, TRBD1 (6 bases). The CDR3 extends over 14 amino acids. From germline, CDR1 is PRHDT and CDR2 FYEKMQ (reference sequence). Deletions cut 8 bases from V and 4 bases from J, with 17 bases between. This chain's CDR3 is CASFTRGQGYGYTF. For the CDR3, the DNA is TGTGCCAGCTTTACTCGGGGGCAGGGCTATGGCTACACCTTC.

The gene calls are TRBV5-1 and TRBJ1-6; D is undetermined. Per the germline V gene, CDR1 is SGHRS and CDR2 is YFSETQ. This CDR3 is 15 amino acids long. Trimming took 4 bases from V and 8 from J, leaving 16 bases between them. CDR3 protein: CASSPGWTGDSPLHF. As DNA, the CDR3 is TGCGCCAGCAGCCCAGGCTGGACCGGGGATTCACCCCTCCACTTT.

The chain carries TRBV4-3 and TRBJ1-1, with a weak D call TRBD1 (6 bases). Germline CDR1 and CDR2: LGHNA and YSLEER. CDR3 length equals 14 residues. Trimming pared 3 bases from V and 5 bases from J, leaving 13 bases between. CDR3 DNA: TGCGCCAGCAGCCAGATGACAGGTCGGACTGAAGCTTTCTTT. It is translated as CASSQMTGRTEAFF.

The chain has TRBV6-5 and TRBJ2-2; D gene unclear. Germline assignment: CDR1 MNHEY and CDR2 SVGAGI. V dropped 6 bases and J dropped 6 bases, with 8 bases sitting between them. The CDR3 contains 12 residues. CDR3 amino acids: CASRRVSGELFF. DNA for the CDR3: TGTGCCAGCAGAAGGGTATCCGGGGAGCTGTTTTTT.

The chain carries TRBV25-1 and TRBJ1-1; D ambiguous. Trimming cost V 4 bases and J 6 bases, with 24 bases left between them. The germline gives CDR1 MGHDK, CDR2 SYGVNS. This CDR3 has 17 residues. CDR3 protein: CASSVNWGSGFSAEAFF. CDR3 nucleotides: TGTGCCAGCAGTGTAAATTGGGGATCCGGCTTCTCGGCTGAAGCTTTCTTT.

V is TRBV30 and J is TRBJ2-7; possible D gene TRBD1, 6 bases. CDR3 length equals 13 residues. Germline CDR1 is GTSNPN and CDR2 is SVGIG (reference sequence). Trimming left V 5 bases short and J 3 bases short, with 14 bases between. CDR3 loop: CAWQRDIYYEQYF. DNA for the CDR3: TGTGCCTGGCAGAGGGACATCTACTACGAGCAGTACTTC.

V is TRBV4-1 and J is TRBJ2-1; D possibly uses TRBD1 or TRBD2 (5 bases each). V gave up 4 bases and J gave up 3 bases, with 19 bases separating them. The CDR3 covers 17 residues. Germline V gene lookup returns CDR1 MGHRA and CDR2 YSYEKL. CDR3 coding DNA: TGCGCCAGCAGCCCTTCGGAGACAAGAGGGGTCTACAATGAGCAGTTCTTC. It encodes CASSPSETRGVYNEQFF.

This chain uses TRBV6-5 with TRBJ2-3; a possible D gene is TRBD2 (6 bases). Germline CDR1 is MNHEY and CDR2 is SVGAGI. Deletions cut 6 bases from V and 2 bases from J, with 15 bases between. The CDR3 has 15 amino acids. CDR3 nucleotides: TGTGCCAGCAGCCAAAGGGGACTTCCCACAGATACGCAGTATTTT. It encodes CASSQRGLPTDTQYF.

The chain is built from TRBV12-2 and TRBJ1-1; the table's D call, TRBD1, has no DNA check behind it. TRBV12-2 is noted as a pseudogene. The CDR3 is 12 amino acids. This CDR3 reads CASRRTDRVDFF. The CDR3 DNA reads as TGTGCAAGTCGACGAACGGACAGGGTGGATTTCTTT.

The CDR3 DNA sequence: TGCGCCAGCAGCTTGGAGGCTTTAGGCGGGCAAGAGACCCAGTACTTC. It translates to CASSLEALGGQETQYF. This rearrangement joins TRBV5-1 to TRBJ2-5, with D perhaps matching TRBD2 (5 bases). V lost 0 bases and J lost 2, with 14 bases in between. Per germline, CDR1 SGHRS and CDR2 YFSETQ. The CDR3 runs 16 residues.

Details on this clone: One junction end disagrees with the germline gene, perhaps due to a read error. The rearrangement uses TRBV7-3 and TRBJ1-2; D might be TRBD1 (6 bases). CDR3 size: 13 residues. Per germline, CDR1 SGHTA and CDR2 FQGTGA. CDR3 sequence: CASGVGGNSGYTF. CDR3 sequence (DNA): TGTGCCAGTGGTGTAGGGGGGAACTCTGGCTACACCTTC.

As DNA, the CDR3 is TGTGCCAGTAACCGGGACAGGGGGATTCTGGGTCAGCCCCAGCATTTT. Translation gives CASNRDRGILGQPQHF. The chain uses TRBV21-1 and TRBJ1-5; the table assigns TRBD1, which was not confirmed against the DNA. TRBV21-1 counts as a pseudogene. CDR3 length: 16 amino acids.